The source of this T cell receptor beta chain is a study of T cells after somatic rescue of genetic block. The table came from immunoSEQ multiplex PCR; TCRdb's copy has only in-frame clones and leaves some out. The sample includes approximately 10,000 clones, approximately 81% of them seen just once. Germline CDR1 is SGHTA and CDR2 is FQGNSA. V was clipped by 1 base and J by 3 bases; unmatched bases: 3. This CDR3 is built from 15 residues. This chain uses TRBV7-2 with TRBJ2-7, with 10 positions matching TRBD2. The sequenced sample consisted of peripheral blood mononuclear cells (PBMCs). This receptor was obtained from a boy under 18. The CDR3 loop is CASSLERGGFYEQYF. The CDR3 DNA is TGTGCCAGCAGCTTAGAGCGGGGGGGATTCTACGAGCAGTACTTC.